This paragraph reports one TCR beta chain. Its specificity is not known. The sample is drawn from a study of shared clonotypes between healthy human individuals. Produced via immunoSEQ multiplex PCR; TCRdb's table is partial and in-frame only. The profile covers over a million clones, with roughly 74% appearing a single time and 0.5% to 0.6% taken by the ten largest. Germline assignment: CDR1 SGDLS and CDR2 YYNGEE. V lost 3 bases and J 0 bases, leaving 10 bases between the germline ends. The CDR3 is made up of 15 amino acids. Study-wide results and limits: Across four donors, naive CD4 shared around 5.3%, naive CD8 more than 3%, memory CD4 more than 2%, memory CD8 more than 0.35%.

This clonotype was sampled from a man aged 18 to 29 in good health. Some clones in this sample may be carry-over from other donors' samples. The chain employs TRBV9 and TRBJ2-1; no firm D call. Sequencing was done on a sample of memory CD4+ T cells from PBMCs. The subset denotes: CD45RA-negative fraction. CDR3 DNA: TGTGCCAGCAGCGAGGGTGGGCTCTCCTACAATGAGCAGTTCTTC. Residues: CASSEGGLSYNEQFF.